These 11 T cell receptor beta chains came from one sample sequenced in a study of blood T cell repertoires in COVID-19 (dated by TCRdb to the early 2020s). Library construction relied on the immunoSEQ multiplex PCR assay. The source is immuneACCESS, and TCRdb retained only in-frame sequences with V and J called. Part of the clones is not carried over; for the studies checked, unresolved V genes explain less than half of this, and the remainder is unexplained. Across this sample there are about 51,000 clones, with more than 85% seen only once. In total, the top ten clones hold 3% to 4% of the sample. Sequencing input: peripheral blood. Source of these receptors: a man aged 45-65 years with acute or convalescent COVID-19.

This chain links TRBV30 with TRBJ1-2; 8 nucleotides match TRBD1. Germline CDR1 and CDR2: GTSNPN and SVGIG (reference sequence). The CDR3 is 12 residues long. V was clipped by 5 bases and J by 2 bases; unmatched bases: 1. The CDR3 loop reads CAWAGGNYGYTF. CDR3 sequence (DNA): TGTGCCTGGGCAGGGGGCAACTATGGCTACACCTTC.

J is TRBJ1-2 and V is TRBV5-3, with D hard to call. TRBV5-3 is designated an ORF whose function remains uncertain. Trimming pared 2 bases from V and 1 base from J, leaving 6 bases between. The CDR3 runs 13 residues. DNA of the CDR3: TGTGCCAGAAGCTTCTTATTTAACTATGGCTACACCTTC. Translating gives CARSFLFNYGYTF.

The rearrangement uses TRBV24-1 and TRBJ1-2; 7 bases match TRBD1. After removal of 1 base from V and 5 bases from J, the junction contained 6 bases not matched to a gene. Germline V gene lookup returns CDR1 KGHDR and CDR2 SFDVKD. This CDR3 contains 15 residues. CDR3: CATSDFDGTAYGYTF. The CDR3 nucleotides read TGTGCCACCAGTGATTTCGACGGGACAGCTTATGGCTACACCTTC.

Note on this clone: This sample also contains other DNA sequences that code for the same CDR3. The V call is TRBV24-1, the J call TRBJ2-2; 8 bases match TRBD1. Germline V gives CDR1 KGHDR, CDR2 SFDVKD. J was trimmed by 1 base and V by 7 bases; bases with no gene match: 1. The CDR3 length is 14 residues. CDR3 in amino acids: CATRDRENTGELFF. CDR3 sequence (DNA): TGTGCCACCAGGGACAGGGAGAACACCGGGGAGCTGTTTTTT.

The chain links TRBV3-1 (or the pseudogene TRBV3-2) to TRBJ1-2, with D unresolved. CDR3 length: 13 amino acids. Trimming pared 3 bases from V and 2 bases from J, leaving 7 bases between. Germline assignment: CDR1 LGHDT and CDR2 YNNKEL (reference sequence). CDR3 sequence reads: CASSHMGNYGYTF. The CDR3 coding sequence is TGTGCCAGCAGCCACATGGGCAACTATGGCTACACCTTC.

This chain connects TRBV19 to TRBJ2-7; possibly TRBD1 for D (6 bases). The CDR3 contains 16 residues. Per the germline V gene, CDR1 is LNHDA and CDR2 is SQIVND (reference sequence). The V gene lost 3 bases and the J gene lost 3 bases, with 18 bases spanning the gap. This CDR3 reads CASSIATHRADYEQYF. In nucleotides, the CDR3 is TGTGCCAGTAGTATCGCGACCCACAGGGCTGACTACGAGCAGTACTTC.

The J gene is TRBJ2-3, the V gene TRBV5-1; 8 bases are a match to TRBD1. Germline values: CDR1 SGHRS, CDR2 YFSETQ. The CDR3 runs 16 residues. After removal of 4 bases from V and 2 bases from J, the junction contained 9 bases not matched to a gene. The CDR3 spells CASSTGTGGNTDTQYF. Written as DNA, the CDR3 is TGCGCCAGCAGCACCGGGACAGGTGGAAACACAGATACGCAGTATTTT.

By share of the sample, this clone is medium-sized. The V gene is TRBV9, the J gene TRBJ2-3; D is possibly TRBD2 (6 bases). V dropped 0 bases and J dropped 3 bases, with 8 bases sitting between them. This CDR3 is 14 amino acids long. Germline loops: CDR1 SGDLS, CDR2 YYNGEE. The CDR3 nucleotides are TGTGCCAGCAGCGTAGTTGGGGGGACAGATACGCAGTATTTT. Translated: CASSVVGGTDTQYF.

The CDR3: CASSLGSRGRVTDTQYF. CDR3 nucleotides: TGTGCCAGCAGCTTAGGGAGCAGGGGGCGCGTAACAGATACGCAGTATTTT. This chain uses TRBV7-2 with TRBJ2-3; 8 bases are a match to TRBD1. CDR1 is SGHTA, CDR2 FQGNSA, per germline. V was pared by 1 base and J by 3 bases, with 9 bases of the junction left unmatched. This CDR3 contains 17 residues. The full variable domain, in which reference TRBV7-2 and TRBJ2-3 provide the parts outside the CDR3, is GAGVSQSPSNKVTEKGKDVELRCDPISGHTALYWYRQSLGQGLEFLIYFQGNSAPDKSGLPSDRFSAERTGGSVSTLTIQRTQQEDSAVYLCASSLGSRGRVTDTQYFGPGTRLTVL.

The V gene is TRBV5-6, the J gene TRBJ1-1; D gene uncertain. Germline V gene sequence: CDR1 SGHDT, CDR2 YYEEEE. There are 13 residues in the CDR3. Trimming took off 0 bases at V and 8 bases at J, with 11 bases between the two ends. The CDR3 DNA is TGTGCCAGCAGCTTGGCAGATTCAGGAGAAGCTTTCTTT. This translates into CASSLADSGEAFF.

V is TRBV28 and J is TRBJ1-6; 8 bases match TRBD1. The CDR3 runs to 15 residues. Trimming at V came to 5 bases and at J to 7 bases, leaving 7 bases not matched to a gene. CDR1 is MDHEN and CDR2 is SYDVKM in the germline V gene. CDR3 sequence: CASSESDRANSPLHF. The CDR3 nucleotides read TGTGCCAGCAGTGAATCGGACAGGGCCAATTCACCCCTCCACTTT.